This is a list of T cell receptor beta chains from one sample in a study of shared clonotypes between healthy human individuals. Produced via immunoSEQ multiplex PCR; TCRdb's table is partial and in-frame only. The profile shows 2 million to 3 million clones, 90% to 95% of them singletons. Sequencing was carried out using naive CD4+ T cells from PBMCs. These receptors were collected from a man younger than 35 in good health. Some clones in this sample may be carry-over from other donors' samples. CDR3s include the opening cysteine and the closing phenylalanine or tryptophan. A D gene is named only where the DNA matches it firmly. Only part of the rows carry a size: once, few, many, or a class if the clone is expanded.

>TRBV15|-|-|TRBJ2-3
TGTGCCACCAGCAGAGATAATATAGGGACAGATACGCAGTATTTT
CATSRDNIGTDTQYF
>TRBV5-4|-|once|TRBJ2-1
TGTGCCAGCGGGCCGTTGCGGGATGAGCAGTTCTTC
CASGPLRDEQFF
>TRBV5-1|TRBD2|-|TRBJ2-3
TGCGCCAGCAGTTCCCTGGGACTAGCCGGCACAGATACGCAGTATTTT
CASSSLGLAGTDTQYF
>TRBV5-1|-|-|TRBJ2-2
TGCGCCAGCAGCTCCGTAGGGCCGAACACCGGGGAGCTGTTTTTT
CASSSVGPNTGELFF
>TRBV5-1|-|once|TRBJ1-2
TGCGCCAGCAGCTTGGAAAGTGCGGACTATGGCTACACCTTC
CASSLESADYGYTF
>TRBV7-9|-|-|TRBJ2-7
TGTGCCAGCAGAGGGACGAACTCCTACGAGCAGTACTTC
CASRGTNSYEQYF
>TRBV6-5|-|-|TRBJ1-1
TGTGCCAGCGGTTCAGGGGAAGGGATGAACACTGAAGCTTTCTTT
CASGSGEGMNTEAFF
>TRBV28|-|-|TRBJ2-7
TGTGCCAGCAGTTTATCGGGGGCCGAGCAGTACTTC
CASSLSGAEQYF
>TRBV30|-|-|TRBJ2-3
TGTGCCTGGAGTGTGGGGGCGTCCTCCACAGATACGCAGTATTTT
CAWSVGASSTDTQYF
>TRBV29-1|-|few|TRBJ1-4
TGCAGCGTTGAAGGCGCGAGGGGCGGCGAGAATGAAAAACTGTTTTTT
CSVEGARGGENEKLFF
>TRBV30|-|-|TRBJ1-2
TGTGCCTGGAGCCCCAGGGACTATGGCTACACCTTC
CAWSPRDYGYTF
>TRBV19|TRBD1|-|TRBJ2-1
TGTGCCAGTAGCCCCGACAGGGGCGGTGGTGAGCAGTTCTTC
CASSPDRGGGEQFF
>TRBV10-1|TRBD2|-|TRBJ2-1
TGCGCCTGCTCGGGGGGAGCTTTCTACAATGAGCAGTTCTTC
CACSGGAFYNEQFF
>TRBV5-1|-|-|TRBJ1-2
TGCGCCAGCAGCGGAACGGGTCTCTCCTATGGCTACACCTTC
CASSGTGLSYGYTF
>TRBV5-1|-|-|TRBJ1-3
TGCGCCAGCAGCCAACGCGTAGTGGGGAGCTCTGGAAACACCATATATTTT
CASSQRVVGSSGNTIYF
>TRBV6-5|-|-|TRBJ2-3
TGTGCCAGCAGTTACATGGGATCGGTGGATACGCAGTATTTT
CASSYMGSVDTQYF
>TRBV4-2|-|-|TRBJ1-4
TGTGCCAGCAGCCCAAGGGAGTCGGGGTGGCGGGATGAAAAACTGTTTTTT
CASSPRESGWRDEKLFF
>TRBV5-1|TRBD1|-|TRBJ1-4
TGCGCCAGCAGCTCACAGGGGGCGGGAGCTAATGAAAAACTGTTTTTT
CASSSQGAGANEKLFF
>TRBV12-5|-|-|TRBJ2-3
TGTGCTAGTGGTTTGACTGGTGGGAATACGCAGTATTTT
CASGLTGGNTQYF
>TRBV19|TRBD2|-|TRBJ2-1
TGTGCCAGTAGTAGGGGACAGTCCGGGACTAGCGGCAATGAGCAGTTCTTC
CASSRGQSGTSGNEQFF
>TRBV2|-|-|TRBJ1-1
TGTGCCAGCAGTTCTGACATTCCTGAAGCTTTCTTT
CASSSDIPEAFF
>TRBV11-3|-|-|TRBJ2-2
TGTGCCAGCAGCTTAGGTTGGGGGCCCGGGGAGCTGTTTTTT
CASSLGWGPGELFF
>TRBV7-3|-|-|TRBJ2-3
TGTGCCAGCAGCCCGGCACGGGAAGATACGCAGTATTTT
CASSPAREDTQYF
>TRBV5-1|TRBD1|-|TRBJ2-3
TGCGCCAGCAGCTCACAGGGGCCAATGGATACGCAGTATTTT
CASSSQGPMDTQYF
>TRBV2|-|-|TRBJ2-7
TGTGCCAGCAGCCTCCTCCTTCCCGAGCAGTACTTC
CASSLLLPEQYF
>TRBV5-1|-|-|TRBJ2-1
TGCGCCAGCAGCTTGGTAGAGGGACCCTACAATGAGCAGTTCTTC
CASSLVEGPYNEQFF
>TRBV18|TRBD2|-|TRBJ2-1
TGTGCCAGCTCACCACCGAGACTAGCGGGGGGCAATGAGCAGTTCTTC
CASSPPRLAGGNEQFF
>TRBV29-1|-|once|TRBJ1-1
TGCAGCGCCGGCGGAGCGAAGAACACTGAAGCTTTCTTT
CSAGGAKNTEAFF
>TRBV10-3|-|-|TRBJ2-2
TGTGCCATCAGTGAGTCGAAGGCGGGGAGTACCGGGGAGCTGTTTTTT
CAISESKAGSTGELFF
>TRBV10-3|-|-|TRBJ1-6
TGTGCCATCAGTGGACAGGATTTGTACTCACCCCTCCACTTT
CAISGQDLYSPLHF
>TRBV6-1|-|-|TRBJ1-1
TGTGCCAGCATAAGCGGATTAGGCACTGAAGCTTTCTTT
CASISGLGTEAFF
>TRBV2|TRBD2|-|TRBJ2-5
TGTGCCAGCAGCACGGGACTAGCGGGAGTCCCGTACGAGACCCAGTACTTC
CASSTGLAGVPYETQYF
>TRBV6-6|TRBD1|-|TRBJ1-2
TGTGCCAGCATTACATACAGGGGCGGCGGCTACACCTTC
CASITYRGGGYTF
>TRBV6-4|TRBD1|-|TRBJ2-7
TGTGCCAGCAACGCGAAGGACAGGGATGAGCACTTCTACTACGAGCAGTACTTC
CASNAKDRDEHFYYEQYF
>TRBV16|-|-|TRBJ1-1
TGTGCCAGCAGCCGCGTTAGTAACACTGAAGCTTTCTTT
CASSRVSNTEAFF
>TRBV5-4|-|-|TRBJ1-2
TGTGCCAGCAGCCCTAAGACTGGGAACTATGGCTACACCTTC
CASSPKTGNYGYTF
>TRBV9|TRBD2|-|TRBJ2-1
TGTGCCAGCAGCGCGAGATACGGACTAGCGGGAGACAATGAGCAGTTCTTC
CASSARYGLAGDNEQFF
>TRBV19|-|-|TRBJ2-1
TGTGCCAGTAGTATAAGTGTCAAGCAGTTCTTC
CASSISVKQFF
>TRBV7-9|-|-|TRBJ2-3
TGTGCCAGCACCCCATCCAGGACCTGGGAGTATTTT
CASTPSRTWEYF
>TRBV9|TRBD1|-|TRBJ2-1
TGTGCCAGCAGCGTAGCGTCGGGACAGGGGATTCAGTCCTACAATGAGCAGTTCTTC
CASSVASGQGIQSYNEQFF
>TRBV9|-|-|TRBJ1-2
TGTGCCAGCAGCCTAGGGGCAGGTCTTCGATATGGCTACACCTTC
CASSLGAGLRYGYTF
>TRBV5-1|TRBD2|-|TRBJ2-2
TGCGCCAGCAGCCCCGGGGGACTAGCGACTACCGGGGAGCTGTTTTTT
CASSPGGLATTGELFF
>TRBV25-1|-|-|TRBJ2-3
TGTGCCAGCAGTGAGCCTGCCGGGGTCGATACGCAGTATTTT
CASSEPAGVDTQYF
>TRBV29-1|-|-|TRBJ1-1
TGCAGCGTTCCTTCCGGGTTTTCTGGGCTTACGAACACTGAAGCTTTCTTT
CSVPSGFSGLTNTEAFF
>TRBV7-7|TRBD1|once|TRBJ2-5
TGTGCCAGCAGCTCGACAGGGGCAGAGACCCAGTACTTC
CASSSTGAETQYF
>TRBV6-6|TRBD1|-|TRBJ2-7
TGTGCCAGCAACCTGGGGGACAGTGCAGCCTACGAGCAGTACTTC
CASNLGDSAAYEQYF
>TRBV28|-|-|TRBJ1-5
TGTGCCAGCGGCCAACAGGGCGCTTATAGCAATCAGCCCCAGCATTTT
CASGQQGAYSNQPQHF
>TRBV2|-|-|TRBJ1-6
TGTGCCATCCAACTGTGGGTCATCAATTCACCCCTCCACTTT
CAIQLWVINSPLHF
>TRBV27|-|-|TRBJ2-1
TGTGCCAGCAGTTTAGCCGGGGTGAGGGGCAATGAGCAGTTCTTC
CASSLAGVRGNEQFF
>TRBV28|-|once|TRBJ1-4
TGTGCCACAGGAGGGGGGGTTAATGAAAAACTGTTTTTT
CATGGGVNEKLFF
>TRBV5-1|TRBD1|-|TRBJ1-1
TGCGCCAGCAGCCAGACAGGGCACACTGAAGCTTTCTTT
CASSQTGHTEAFF
>TRBV28|-|-|TRBJ2-5
TGTGCCAGCAGTCCTTACAGGAGATTCCACGAGACCCAGTACTTC
CASSPYRRFHETQYF
>TRBV10-1|TRBD2|-|TRBJ2-5
TGCGCCAGCAGTGAGTCGGGACTAGCGCCAGAGACCCAGTACTTC
CASSESGLAPETQYF
>TRBV5-1|TRBD1|-|TRBJ2-7
TGCGCCAGCAGCTTGTCGCCGACAGGGGGCGCCGAGCAGTACTTC
CASSLSPTGGAEQYF
>TRBV5-1|TRBD2|-|TRBJ2-1
TGCGCCAGCCGAGGAATAGCGGGAGCACTGTACAATGAGCAGTTCTTC
CASRGIAGALYNEQFF